The 32 T cell receptor beta chains reported below all come from one sample, sequenced in a study of T cells in Graves' hyperthyroidism and ophthalmopathy. TCR beta CDR3 regions were amplified from RNA. TCR CDR3 regions were first amplified by RT-PCR with HTBI primers. TCRdb analysed the multiplex PCR reads with MiXCR anew, one entry per CDR3 protein. The sample yields about 640,000 distinct CDR3 sequences, about 14% seen once. The sample was blood. These receptors were taken from a woman aged 45-60 years with Graves' ophthalmopathy.

This clonotype was picked up a small number of times. CDR3 sequence reads: CASSSTPADTQYF. The CDR3 coding sequence is TGTGCCAGCAGCTCGACACCAGCAGATACGCAGTATTTT. The J gene is TRBJ2-3, the V gene TRBV7-9, with D unclear. From germline, CDR1 is SEHNR and CDR2 FQNEAQ (reference sequence). The CDR3 consists of 13 residues. V lost 4 bases and J lost 4, with 9 bases in between.

The chain uses TRBV7-9 and TRBJ2-5, with D perhaps TRBD1 (6 bases). The germline V and J ends were trimmed by 7 bases and 3 bases, with 18 bases remaining between them. CDR1 is SEHNR and CDR2 is FQNEAQ in the germline V gene (reference sequence). There are 15 residues in the CDR3. CDR3 region: CASTLRGGGEETQYF. CDR3 in DNA: TGTGCCAGCACACTTAGAGGGGGTGGGGAAGAGACCCAGTACTTC.

This clonotype was counted many times. The rearrangement joins TRBV13 to TRBJ2-1; tentatively, D is TRBD1 (6 bases). Germline lookup yields CDR1 PRHDT and CDR2 FYEKMQ (reference sequence). The CDR3 covers 13 residues. V was trimmed by 5 bases and J by 8 bases, leaving 13 bases between them. The DNA of the CDR3 is TGTGCCAGCAGCCAGGAGAACAGGGATGAGCAGTTCTTC. Amino acids: CASSQENRDEQFF.

The chain carries TRBV6-2 or TRBV6-3 and TRBJ2-3; TRBD1 matches at 9 bases. This CDR3 has 16 amino acids. The trim removed 5 bases at V and 0 bases at J, leaving 6 bases unmatched. Per the germline V gene, CDR1 is MNHEY and CDR2 is SVGEGT. The CDR3 protein is CASSQGTGWSTDTQYF. The CDR3 coding sequence is TGTGCCAGCAGTCAAGGGACAGGGTGGAGCACAGATACGCAGTATTTT.

The CDR3 bases are TGTGCCACGACAAACCCGGTTGGGACCCAAGGGGAGACCCAGTACTTC. It codes for CATTNPVGTQGETQYF. This chain joins TRBV19 and TRBJ2-5; D is tentatively TRBD1 or TRBD2 (5 bases each). Germline CDR1 is LNHDA and CDR2 is SQIVND (reference sequence). The length of the CDR3 is 16 residues. The V and J ends lost 10 bases and 5 bases respectively, with 26 bases between them. The whole variable domain, filled in from reference TRBV19 and TRBJ2-5, reads DGGITQSPKYLFRKEGQNVTLSCEQNLNHDAMYWYRQDPGQGLRLIYYSQIVNDFQKGDIAEGYSVSREKKESFPLTVTSAQKNPTAFYLCATTNPVGTQGETQYFGPGTRLLVL.

This chain connects TRBV20-1 to TRBJ2-1; TRBD2 aligns across 10 bases. Trimming took 3 bases from V and 5 from J; bases not matched to a gene: 4. The CDR3 is made up of 14 amino acids. Germline V gene lookup returns CDR1 DFQATT and CDR2 SNEGSKA (reference sequence). The DNA of the CDR3 is TGCAGTGCTAGGTTCCTAGCGGGAGACAATGAGCAGTTCTTC. Its translation: CSARFLAGDNEQFF.

Ten or more counts support this clonotype. The CDR3 nucleotides read TGTGCCAGCAGTTTAGCAGTTGGTCTCGGGCAGCCCCAGCATTTT. This codes for CASSLAVGLGQPQHF. This chain uses TRBV28 with TRBJ1-5; D is ambiguous. Deletions cut 2 bases from V and 7 bases from J, with 15 bases between. The germline CDR1 and CDR2 sequences are MDHEN and SYDVKM. The CDR3 extends over 15 amino acids.

This clonotype came up many times. The chain couples TRBV7-2 to TRBJ2-3; D is ambiguous. V was pared by 1 base and J by 4 bases, with 21 bases between. Per the germline V gene, CDR1 is SGHTA and CDR2 is FQGNSA. CDR3 size: 18 residues. This CDR3 reads CASSLDFGTSTHADTQYF. The CDR3 nucleotides read TGTGCCAGCAGCTTAGATTTCGGCACCAGCACCCATGCAGATACGCAGTATTTT.

This chain uses TRBV5-1 with TRBJ2-7; 12 nucleotides align to TRBD1. The V and J ends lost 6 bases and 5 bases, in that order; junction bases with no gene match: 12. Germline lookup yields CDR1 SGHRS and CDR2 YFSETQ. The length of the CDR3 is 16 residues. CDR3 amino acids: CASNLIPGQGADEQYF. The CDR3, as DNA: TGCGCCAGCAACCTGATTCCGGGACAGGGGGCGGACGAGCAGTACTTC.

The V gene is TRBV5-6, the J gene TRBJ2-2; 7 bases agree with TRBD2. J was trimmed by 6 bases and V by 2 bases; bases with no gene match: 1. The CDR3 runs 13 residues. Germline V gene data show CDR1 as SGHDT and CDR2 as YYEEEE. The CDR3 bases are TGTGCCAGCAGCTTTACTAGCGCCGGGGAGCTGTTTTTT. Translated: CASSFTSAGELFF.

This clonotype was recorded at least ten times. The CDR3, as DNA: TGCAGTGCTAGCTCGTCGGCAGATACGCAGTATTTT. It specifies CSASSSADTQYF. The gene calls are TRBV20-1 and TRBJ2-3; D unresolved. The V gene lost 3 bases and the J gene lost 4 bases, with 8 bases spanning the gap. Germline V gene data show CDR1 as DFQATT and CDR2 as SNEGSKA (reference sequence). CDR3 size: 12 residues.

The chain has TRBV6-2 or TRBV6-3 and TRBJ2-2; D gene unclear. This CDR3 region has 15 residues. The germline V gene has CDR1 MNHEY and CDR2 SVGEGT. Trimming shortened V by 3 bases and J by 0 bases, and 8 bases separated the two germline ends. Written as DNA, the CDR3 is TGTGCCAGCAGTTATGCCGGGCCGAACACCGGGGAGCTGTTTTTT. Translation: CASSYAGPNTGELFF.

This clonotype was detected many times. The CDR3 reads CASSLSGPGGETQYF. Here the CDR3 DNA reads TGTGCCAGCAGCTTATCTGGCCCCGGGGGGGAGACCCAGTACTTC. The chain joins TRBV7-2 to TRBJ2-5; 7 bases are a match to TRBD2. With 2 bases clipped from V and 5 bases from J, the junction kept 8 bases outside the gene matches. Germline V gene sequence: CDR1 SGHTA, CDR2 FQGNSA. The CDR3 length is 15 residues.

This clonotype has ten or more counts. The J gene is TRBJ1-5, the V gene TRBV6-2 or TRBV6-3, with 8 bases identical to TRBD1. V was clipped by 6 bases and J by 1 base; unmatched bases: 5. From germline, CDR1 is MNHEY and CDR2 SVGEGT. There are 15 residues in the CDR3. The CDR3 reads CASSQAGGSNQPQHF. CDR3 DNA: TGTGCCAGCAGCCAGGCAGGGGGCAGCAATCAGCCCCAGCATTTT.

This clonotype was found many times. CDR3 bases: TGCAGTGCCAGACAGGCCTCTGGAAACACCATATATTTT. Translated: CSARQASGNTIYF. The V and J genes are TRBV20-1 and TRBJ1-3; D possibly corresponds to TRBD1 (6 bases). The CDR3 covers 13 residues. Trimming removed 6 bases from V and 0 bases from J, with 9 bases in between. Germline V gene lookup returns CDR1 DFQATT and CDR2 SNEGSKA (reference sequence).

The V call is TRBV20-1, the J call TRBJ2-2; 14 bases are a match to TRBD2. The CDR3 contains 19 residues. V gave up 0 bases and J gave up 5 bases; unmatched junction bases: 11. The germline gives CDR1 DFQATT, CDR2 SNEGSKA (reference sequence). CDR3 loop: CSARDDQGLAGVGTGELFF. CDR3 DNA: TGCAGTGCTAGAGATGACCAGGGACTAGCGGGAGTTGGTACCGGGGAGCTGTTTTTT.

This clonotype has ten or more counts. The chain recombines TRBV14 with TRBJ2-5; D gene ambiguous. The CDR3 extends over 13 amino acids. In germline, CDR1 is SGHDN, CDR2 FVKESK. V lost 4 bases and J 5 bases, leaving 11 bases between the germline ends. Here the CDR3 reads CASSPRPRETQYF. The CDR3 bases are TGTGCCAGCAGCCCCCGGCCTCGGGAGACCCAGTACTTC.

The chain recombines TRBV5-1 with TRBJ2-7, with D perhaps assigned TRBD1 or TRBD2 (6 bases each). This CDR3 has 13 amino acids. Trimming removed 0 bases at V and 5 bases at J, with 9 bases between. Germline loops: CDR1 SGHRS, CDR2 YFSETQ. CDR3 loop: CASSLAGGNEQYF. Written as DNA, the CDR3 is TGCGCCAGCAGCTTGGCCGGGGGCAACGAGCAGTACTTC.

In this sample, this clonotype turned up many times. The rearrangement uses TRBV7-8 and TRBJ2-5, with 11 bases that match TRBD2. V dropped 1 base and J dropped 0; count of bases not matched to a gene: 7. Germline V gene sequence: CDR1 SGHVS, CDR2 FQNEAQ. This CDR3 spans 18 amino acids. CDR3 amino acids: CASSLVVGLAEHQETQYF. As DNA, the CDR3 is TGTGCCAGCAGCTTAGTCGTGGGACTAGCGGAACACCAAGAGACCCAGTACTTC.

This clonotype was counted between two and nine times. This may stem from a read error, because a much larger clone lies one nucleotide away. This rearrangement joins TRBV3-1 to TRBJ2-7, with D unclear. V gave up 2 bases and J gave up 2 bases, with 4 bases separating them. Per germline, CDR1 LGHDT and CDR2 YNNKEL (reference sequence). This CDR3 comprises 12 residues. CDR3 nucleotide sequence: TGTGCCAGCAGCCAACCCCCCTACGAGCAGTACTTC. The encoded protein is CASSQPPYEQYF.

This clonotype was counted between two and nine times. The chain is built from TRBV24-1 and TRBJ2-7; D might be TRBD2 (6 bases). This CDR3 has 14 residues. V gave up 4 bases and J gave up 4 bases, with 13 bases separating them. Germline CDR1 reads KGHDR; CDR2 reads SFDVKD. CDR3 region: CATSDRGAGYEQYF. The CDR3 DNA sequence: TGTGCCACCAGTGACCGCGGGGCTGGGTACGAGCAGTACTTC.

This clonotype was observed many times. V gene TRBV6-1 combines with J gene TRBJ1-4, with no clear D. CDR1 MNHNS and CDR2 SASEGT come from the germline V gene. V gave up 1 base and J gave up 3 bases, with 12 bases separating them. The CDR3 consists of 16 residues. CDR3: CASSEESVWANEKLFF. The CDR3 nucleotides are TGTGCCAGCAGTGAAGAGTCCGTGTGGGCTAATGAAAAACTGTTTTTT.

At least ten counts were recorded for this clonotype. J is TRBJ2-3 and V is TRBV28; 11 nucleotides line up with TRBD2. The germline V gene encodes CDR1 MDHEN and CDR2 SYDVKM. V lost 2 bases to trimming and J lost 4 bases; unmatched junction nucleotides: 11. The CDR3 runs 18 residues. This CDR3 is CASSLPRLLAGEADTQYF. CDR3 DNA sequence: TGTGCCAGCAGTTTACCCCGATTACTAGCGGGAGAGGCAGATACGCAGTATTTT.

In its sample, this clonotype was seen many times. This sequence joins TRBV30 and TRBJ1-2, with a tentative D call TRBD1 (6 bases). The CDR3 loop spans 15 amino acids. With 2 bases removed from V and 7 bases from J, the gap between germline ends came to 20 bases. Looked up from germline, CDR1 is GTSNPN and CDR2 is SVGIG (reference sequence). This CDR3 reads CAWSPTQTGLGGYTF. The CDR3 region has the DNA TGTGCCTGGAGTCCCACACAGACAGGATTAGGTGGCTACACCTTC. Supplemented by reference TRBV30 and TRBJ1-2, the full variable domain reads SQTIHQWPATLVQPVGSPLSLECTVEGTSNPNLYWYRQAAGRGLQLLFYSVGIGQISSEVPQNLSASRPQDRQFILSSKKLLLSDSGFYLCAWSPTQTGLGGYTFGSGTRLTVV.

This clonotype was recorded many times. The CDR3 DNA follows: TGTGCCTGGAGTGTACAGTTAGGGTACCCCTCCTACGAGCAGTACTTC. As protein: CAWSVQLGYPSYEQYF. The rearrangement joins TRBV30 to TRBJ2-7; D not resolved. CDR1 is GTSNPN, CDR2 SVGIG, per germline (reference sequence). Between the trimmed V and J ends, which lost 0 bases and 0 bases, there was a span of 15 bases. The CDR3 contains 16 residues.

This clonotype was counted at least ten times. The rearrangement joins TRBV28 to TRBJ1-6; tentative D call: TRBD1 (5 bases). The germline V gene encodes CDR1 MDHEN and CDR2 SYDVKM. The germline V and J ends were trimmed by 0 bases and 8 bases, with 11 bases remaining between them. The CDR3 totals 15 residues. DNA for the CDR3: TGTGCCAGCAGTTTATGGTCCAGGGATCATTCACCCCTCCACTTT. It encodes CASSLWSRDHSPLHF.

This clonotype has ten or more counts. Possible read error: a much larger clone is one base away. The J gene is TRBJ2-3, the V gene TRBV28; D unclear. Germline loops: CDR1 MDHEN, CDR2 SYDVKM. There are 11 residues in the CDR3. V was pared by 7 bases and J by 3 bases, with 5 bases between. The CDR3 spells CASTLTDTQYF. CDR3 coding DNA: TGTGCCAGCACCTTAACAGATACGCAGTATTTT. Using reference TRBV28 and TRBJ2-3 for the parts outside the CDR3, the full variable domain is DVKVTQSSRYLVKRTGEKVFLECVQDMDHENMFWYRQDPGLGLRLIYFSYDVKMKEKGDIPEGYSVSREKKERFSLILESASTNQTSMYLCASTLTDTQYFGPGTRLTVL.

This clonotype was observed a handful of times. A much larger clone differs from this one at a single base, so this may be a read error. The chain couples TRBV6-2 or TRBV6-3 to TRBJ2-5; D not resolved. Trimming cost V 7 bases and J 2 bases, with 23 bases left between them. Germline CDR1 MNHEY, CDR2 SVGEGT. The CDR3 runs to 17 residues. CDR3: CASTLEGNRDLQETQYF. The CDR3, as DNA: TGTGCCAGCACCCTAGAAGGGAATAGGGATCTACAAGAGACCCAGTACTTC.

This clonotype was counted ten times or more. This chain joins TRBV7-2 and TRBJ2-7; a weak D match, TRBD2 (6 bases). Germline-derived CDR1 and CDR2 are SGHTA and FQGNSA. V gave up 5 bases and J gave up 5 bases, with 19 bases separating them. The CDR3 has 15 residues. The CDR3 loop is CASSNTGTHFHEQYF. In nucleotides, the CDR3 is TGTGCCAGCAGCAATACTGGGACTCATTTCCACGAGCAGTACTTC.

This clonotype appeared a few times. The chain employs TRBV13 and TRBJ2-2, with D possibly being TRBD2 (6 bases). The V and J ends lost 2 bases and 2 bases respectively, with 12 bases between them. The CDR3 is 16 amino acids. Per the germline V gene, CDR1 is PRHDT and CDR2 is FYEKMQ (reference sequence). CDR3 sequence reads: CASSLLAGRNTGELFF. CDR3 DNA: TGTGCCAGCAGCTTATTAGCCGGGAGAAACACCGGGGAGCTGTTTTTT.

J is TRBJ1-1 and V is TRBV7-2; 11 bases are shared with TRBD1. The CDR3 contains 16 residues. V shed 9 bases, J shed 1 base, and the junction held 10 bases outside the gene matches. Germline lookup yields CDR1 SGHTA and CDR2 FQGNSA. CDR3: CASAGTGGSWNTEAFF. DNA of the CDR3: TGTGCCAGTGCCGGGACAGGGGGGAGTTGGAACACTGAAGCTTTCTTT.

Comment on this clonotype: It may be a read error: a sequence one base away is much more abundant. The conserved phenylalanine or tryptophan is not found at the CDR3 terminus, so this likely reflects a read error. The chain combines TRBV19 with TRBJ1-1, with D tentatively TRBD1 (5 bases). The V end lost 4 bases, the J end lost 4 bases, and 19 bases lay between the germline ends. CDR3 length: 16 residues. Per germline, CDR1 LNHDA and CDR2 SQIVND (reference sequence). As DNA, the CDR3 is TGTGCCAGTAGTACCTCAGGGATTCGTCTGGGCACTGAAGCTTTCCTT. This translates into CASSTSGIRLGTEAFL.